The present entry profiles one TCR beta chain with its context. Its antigen remains unknown. Autoimmune disease history or systemic immunosuppression was exclusionary. The sample originates from a study of OX40 agonist ivuxolimab in advanced cancers. In the study overall: Partial responses were achieved by three patients, of whom one had hepatocellular carcinoma and two had cutaneous melanoma. Study results and limitations: Some patients who did not respond also had low normalized T-cell clonal expansion.

CDR1 and CDR2 from the germline V gene are MDHEN and SYDVKM. This CDR3 comprises 17 residues. J was trimmed by 8 bases and V by 0 bases; bases with no gene match: 11. Sequencing used immunoSEQ multiplex PCR; TCRdb keeps in-frame clones, though not all of them. The repertoire holds about 19,000 clones, with about 83% as singletons. The V call is TRBV28, the J call TRBJ1-5, with 9 nucleotides matching TRBD1. Material: CD4+ or CD8+ T cells sorted from blood, obtained in a trial of the OX40 agonist ivuxolimab. The clonotype originates from an adult with an advanced solid tumor such as melanoma, head and neck, liver or kidney cancer. The CDR3 region is CASSLWAPGQGAEPQHF. For the CDR3, the DNA is TGTGCCAGCAGTTTATGGGCCCCGGGACAGGGAGCTGAGCCCCAGCATTTT.